This entry lists 20 T cell receptor beta chains sequenced from one sample in a study of blood T cells in healthy people across ages. A sample-barcoded 5' primer and a J-beta primer mix were used in a second PCR of roughly 6 to 11 cycles. TCRdb redid the calling of the 5' RACE reads with MiXCR, one entry per CDR3 protein. The repertoire holds approximately 490,000 distinct CDR3 sequences, with less than 25% as singletons. The data were also submitted as part of a second study, on T cells of mothers and their children.

Input material: blood. The receptors derive from a boy between 5 and 17 years old in good health.

The CDR3 nucleotides are TGTGCTAGTCAGGGCAGGGGGACGAACACTGAAGCTTTCTTT. Translation gives CASQGRGTNTEAFF. The rearrangement joins TRBV12-5 to TRBJ1-1; 7 bases are shared with TRBD1. The CDR3 sequence is 14 residues long. Trimming took 8 bases from V and 1 from J; bases not matched to a gene: 7. Germline lookup yields CDR1 LGHNT and CDR2 FRNRAP.

The chain couples TRBV3-1 to TRBJ2-5; D is undetermined. With the DNA end fitting TRBJ2-1 better, the J assignment may be wrong. Germline V gene lookup returns CDR1 LGHDT and CDR2 YNNKEL (reference sequence). The CDR3 runs 15 residues. In DNA, the CDR3 is TGTGCCAGCAGCCAAGAAACCGGACGCCGCCATGAGCAGTTCTTC. This gives the protein CASSQETGRRHEQFF.

The chain recombines TRBV14 with TRBJ1-5; D not certain. CDR1 is SGHDN and CDR2 is FVKESK in the germline V gene. Trimming stripped 3 bases from V and 5 bases from J, with 8 bases between. The CDR3 is 13 amino acids. CDR3 bases: TGTGCCAGCAGCCATTCAAGGGATCAGCCCCAGCATTTT. This encodes CASSHSRDQPQHF.

The chain has TRBV7-6 and TRBJ1-5; 7 bases align to TRBD1. The germline gives CDR1 SGHVS, CDR2 FNYEAQ. The CDR3 is made up of 16 amino acids. With 5 bases clipped from V and 3 bases from J, the junction kept 10 bases outside the gene matches. CDR3 amino acids: CASSAPPGQDNQPQHF. CDR3 nucleotides: TGTGCCAGCAGCGCCCCACCAGGACAGGACAATCAGCCCCAGCATTTT.

Concerning this clonotype: Compared with germline, one end of the junction differs, possibly owing to a read error. The chain joins TRBV7-7 to TRBJ2-7; 7 nucleotides agree with TRBD2. Germline-derived CDR1 and CDR2 are SSHAT and FNYEAQ (reference sequence). The CDR3 has 16 residues. CDR3 sequence: CASSPRPGTNSYEQCF. The CDR3 bases are TGTGCTAGCAGTCCACGTCCCGGGACTAACTCCTACGAGCAGTGCTTC.

This clonotype was counted a few times. The chain has TRBV11-2 and TRBJ2-1; 8 positions match TRBD2. The CDR3 runs 19 residues. J gave up 0 bases and V 1 base, and 11 bases lay outside the gene matches. Germline V lookup: CDR1 SGHAT, CDR2 FQNNGV. CDR3 region: CASSLGRREGRSSYNEQFF. DNA for the CDR3: TGTGCCAGCAGCTTAGGGCGTCGGGAGGGCCGTAGCTCCTACAATGAGCAGTTCTTC.

Only a few counts were recorded for this clonotype. CDR3 protein: CATSRDWVELAKNIQYF. The CDR3 region has the DNA TGTGCCACCAGCAGAGATTGGGTCGAGTTAGCCAAAAACATTCAGTACTTC. The chain is built from TRBV15 and TRBJ2-4; D call uncertain. This CDR3 region has 17 residues. The germline V gene encodes CDR1 LNHNV and CDR2 YYDKDF (reference sequence). The V end was cut by 0 bases, the J end by 0 bases, with 12 bases between.

This clonotype has only a few counts. The chain combines TRBV20-1 with TRBJ2-5, with D possibly TRBD2 on 6 matching bases. Gene TRBJ2-7 matches the end of the DNA better, so the J call may be wrong. Germline-derived CDR1 and CDR2 are DFQATT and SNEGSKA (reference sequence). The CDR3 sequence is 15 residues long. CDR3 nucleotide sequence: TGCAGTGCTACTTACTGGGGGGAGTACTCCTACGAGCAGTACTTC. It specifies CSATYWGEYSYEQYF.

This clonotype has just a few counts. This chain connects TRBV4-1 to TRBJ2-1, with 9 bases identical to TRBD2. Germline CDR1 is MGHRA and CDR2 is YSYEKL. Losses at the gene ends were 1 base for V and 5 bases for J; bases not matched to a gene: 3. CDR3 size: 15 residues. The CDR3: CASSQARLADNEQFF. CDR3 nucleotides: TGCGCCAGCAGCCAAGCGAGACTAGCGGACAATGAGCAGTTCTTC.

Concerning this clonotype: A much larger clone lies a single base off, so this may be a read error. No conserved phenylalanine or tryptophan ends this CDR3, so it is likely a read error. The chain is built from TRBV9 and TRBJ1-6, with D perhaps matching TRBD1 (6 bases). Looked up from germline, CDR1 is SGDLS and CDR2 is YYNGEE. With 7 bases removed from V and 0 bases from J, the gap between germline ends came to 14 bases. There are 16 residues in the CDR3. For the CDR3, the DNA is TGTGCCAGCGGAGGGGGGGCTTACTCCTATAATTCACCCCTCCACCTT. Its protein product is CASGGGAYSYNSPLHL.

The chain joins TRBV11-3 to TRBJ2-1, with 10 nucleotides matching TRBD1. The germline V gene has CDR1 SGHNT and CDR2 YENEEA. V dropped 4 bases and J dropped 5; count of bases not matched to a gene: 5. The CDR3 totals 15 residues. The CDR3 protein is CASSSWTGGDNEQFF. The CDR3, as DNA: TGTGCCAGCAGCTCATGGACAGGGGGAGACAATGAGCAGTTCTTC.

The V call is TRBV15, the J call TRBJ1-2; 9 bases fit TRBD1. The CDR3 sequence is 16 residues long. Germline V CDR1 and CDR2: LNHNV, YYDKDF (reference sequence). The V and J ends lost 3 bases and 2 bases, in that order; junction bases with no gene match: 7. CDR3 DNA sequence: TGTGCCACCAGCAGGGAATGGGACAGGGAAAACTATGGCTACACCTTC. Translating it yields CATSREWDRENYGYTF.

The chain joins TRBV2 to TRBJ2-4; D is unresolved. With 3 bases removed from V and 9 bases from J, the gap between germline ends came to 9 bases. The CDR3 is made up of 12 amino acids. Per germline, CDR1 SNHLY and CDR2 FYNNEI. For the CDR3, the DNA is TGTGCCAGCAGTGACGTGGGCCTCATTCAGTACTTC. It specifies CASSDVGLIQYF.

The V call is TRBV20-1, the J call TRBJ2-2; D is uncertain. V was cut by 4 bases and J by 0 bases, with 6 bases left in between. Germline CDR1 reads DFQATT; CDR2 reads SNEGSKA (reference sequence). This CDR3 spans 13 amino acids. CDR3 bases: TGCAGTGCTACGGATACGAACACCGGGGAGCTGTTTTTT. Its protein is CSATDTNTGELFF.

The rearrangement links TRBV10-3 to TRBJ2-7; TRBD2 is a possible D gene (5 bases). Trimming took 2 bases from V and 5 from J, leaving 10 bases between them. The CDR3 runs 13 residues. CDR1 is ENHRY and CDR2 is SYGVKD in the germline V gene. Here the CDR3 DNA reads TGTGCCATCAGTGAGCGGGAACTCCACGAGCAGTACTTC. It encodes CAISERELHEQYF.

The gene calls are TRBV6-6 and TRBJ2-7, with 13 bases lining up with TRBD2. The CDR3 covers 16 residues. The V and J ends lost 6 bases and 0 bases, in that order; junction bases with no gene match: 5. From germline, CDR1 is MNHNY and CDR2 SVGAGI (reference sequence). The CDR3 sequence is CASSSGLAGLSYEQYF. CDR3 nucleotides: TGTGCCAGCAGCTCGGGACTAGCGGGACTCTCCTACGAGCAGTACTTC.

This clonotype was recorded once. The chain employs TRBV7-6 and TRBJ2-3; 9 positions match TRBD2. V was pared by 5 bases and J by 5 bases, with 11 bases of the junction left unmatched. Germline CDR1 and CDR2: SGHVS and FNYEAQ. CDR3 length: 16 amino acids. DNA for the CDR3: TGTGCCAGCAGCGCCAGCGGGGGGCGAAGTATAGATACGCAGTATTTT. Residues: CASSASGGRSIDTQYF.

The chain combines TRBV7-2 with TRBJ2-7; 7 bases agree with TRBD1. V gave up 3 bases and J gave up 6 bases; unmatched junction bases: 8. Germline V gene sequence: CDR1 SGHTA, CDR2 FQGNSA. This CDR3 is 14 amino acids long. CDR3 sequence reads: CASSFGRGTCEQYF. CDR3 DNA: TGTGCCAGCAGCTTTGGCAGGGGGACCTGCGAGCAGTACTTC.

V is TRBV6-2 or TRBV6-3 and J is TRBJ2-3, with TRBD1 matching 7 bases. V was pared by 2 bases and J by 0 bases, with 8 bases of the junction left unmatched. Germline CDR1 is MNHEY and CDR2 is SVGEGT. CDR3 size: 17 residues. The CDR3 nucleotides read TGTGCCAGCAGTTACGAAATAGGGGGCACAAGCACAGATACGCAGTATTTT. Residues: CASSYEIGGTSTDTQYF.

This rearrangement joins TRBV27 to TRBJ2-5; a possible D gene is TRBD2 (6 bases). This CDR3 is built from 12 residues. The germline V gene has CDR1 MNHEY and CDR2 SMNVEV (reference sequence). V was shortened by 3 bases and J by 7 bases, with 9 bases between the two germline ends. The CDR3 DNA reads as TGTGCCAGCAGTTTGGAGGGTAGGACCCAGTACTTC. This encodes CASSLEGRTQYF.